Listed below are T cell receptor beta chains from one sample, sequenced in a study of Tregs in tolerant kidney transplant recipients. Sequencing used immunoSEQ multiplex PCR; TCRdb keeps in-frame clones, though not all of them. Of 90,000 to 150,000 clones in the sample, roughly 92% were seen once. The material sequenced was CD4+ T cells from blood. The receptors were gathered from a human donor in good health. Each CDR3 is given with its conserved first and last residue. Fields, in order: D gene, J gene, V gene, clone size, CDR3 protein, CDR3 DNA. A D gene is named only where the DNA matches it firmly. For some rows the clone size is stated as once, few or many, or as a class when expanded; others skip it.

.	TRBJ2-7	TRBV30	.	CAWGQYEQYF	TGTGCCTGGGGTCAGTACGAGCAGTACTTC
.	TRBJ2-3	TRBV18	.	CASSPETATDTQYF	TGTGCCAGCTCACCAGAGACAGCCACAGATACGCAGTATTTT
.	TRBJ1-4	TRBV2	.	CASSERGHSIVKLFF	TGTGCCAGCAGTGAGCGGGGCCACTCCATCGTAAAACTGTTTTTT
TRBD2	TRBJ2-1	TRBV5-1	once	CASSPPAGVYNEQFF	TGCGCCAGCAGCCCGCCAGCGGGGGTATACAATGAGCAGTTCTTC
.	TRBJ2-5	TRBV7-2	.	CASSSRQGGETQYF	TGTGCCAGCAGCTCGAGACAGGGAGGGGAGACCCAGTACTTC
.	TRBJ2-5	TRBV20-1	.	CSASGQETQYF	TGCAGTGCTAGCGGGCAAGAGACCCAGTACTTC
TRBD2	TRBJ2-1	TRBV6-1	.	CASSDLAGGPVEQFF	TGTGCCAGCAGTGATTTAGCGGGGGGGCCTGTTGAGCAGTTCTTC
TRBD2	TRBJ2-1	TRBV5-4	.	CASSSGTSGDYNEQFF	TGTGCCAGCAGCTCGGGGACTAGCGGGGACTACAATGAGCAGTTCTTC
.	TRBJ1-4	TRBV18	.	CASSPWSGEKLFF	TGTGCCAGCTCACCATGGTCCGGTGAAAAACTGTTTTTT
TRBD1	TRBJ1-4	TRBV5-1	.	CASSLETGGGNEKLFF	TGCGCCAGCAGCTTGGAAACAGGGGGTGGTAATGAAAAACTGTTTTTT
.	TRBJ1-2	TRBV25-1	.	CASSASANYGYTF	TGTGCCAGCAGTGCAAGCGCTAACTATGGCTACACCTTC
TRBD2	TRBJ2-1	TRBV5-1	few	CASSSGGFTYNEQFF	TGCGCCAGCAGCTCGGGGGGGTTTACCTACAATGAGCAGTTCTTC
.	TRBJ1-1	TRBV5-4	few	CASSFDGLNTEAFF	TGTGCCAGCAGCTTCGACGGGCTGAACACTGAAGCTTTCTTT
TRBD2	TRBJ2-7	TRBV11-2	.	CASSLDLTSGSYEQYF	TGTGCCAGCAGCTTAGATTTGACTAGCGGGAGCTACGAGCAGTACTTC
.	TRBJ1-2	TRBV6-1	.	CASSGTGGYGYTF	TGTGCCAGCTCTGGGACCGGAGGTTATGGCTACACCTTC
TRBD2	TRBJ2-1	TRBV6-1	.	CASSESLAGGNSYNEQFF	TGTGCCAGCAGTGAATCTCTAGCGGGCGGTAACTCCTACAATGAGCAGTTCTTC
.	TRBJ2-1	TRBV6-9	.	CASRPRGILYNEQFF	TGTGCCAGCAGGCCCCGGGGGATTCTTTACAATGAGCAGTTCTTC
TRBD1	TRBJ1-4	TRBV2	.	CASSQARGGNEKLFF	TGTGCCAGCAGCCAGGCCAGGGGGGGCAATGAAAAACTGTTTTTT
TRBD2	TRBJ2-5	TRBV27	.	CASSLAGGRGQETQYF	TGTGCCAGCAGTTTGGCGGGGGGGCGGGGCCAAGAGACCCAGTACTTC
.	TRBJ2-1	TRBV18	.	CASSPAYGGDYNEQFF	TGTGCCAGCTCACCAGCCTATGGGGGCGATTACAATGAGCAGTTCTTC
.	TRBJ2-7	TRBV14	.	CASSQGGHEEQYF	TGTGCCAGCAGCCAAGGCGGACATGAGGAGCAGTACTTC
TRBD1	TRBJ1-2	TRBV19	.	CASQATGTGNYGYTF	TGTGCCAGCCAGGCTACCGGGACAGGGAACTATGGCTACACCTTC
TRBD2	TRBJ2-3	TRBV6-4	.	CASSDGAGGADTQYF	TGTGCCAGCAGTGACGGGGCGGGAGGGGCAGATACGCAGTATTTT
.	TRBJ2-7	TRBV5-8	.	CASSLTAGSVPYEQYF	TGTGCCAGCAGCTTGACGGCAGGGTCCGTTCCCTACGAGCAGTACTTC
.	TRBJ1-2	TRBV6-5	.	CASRRGARGYTF	TGTGCCAGCAGGCGGGGGGCACGGGGCTACACCTTC
.	TRBJ1-2	TRBV6-1	.	CASFIGLNYGYTF	TGTGCCAGCTTTATAGGCCTTAACTATGGCTACACCTTC
.	TRBJ1-2	TRBV5-1	.	CASSLPPAGYNYGYTF	TGCGCCAGCAGCTTGCCCCCTGCAGGGTATAACTATGGCTACACCTTC
TRBD1	TRBJ2-2	TRBV19	.	CASTWTGVTGELFF	TGTGCCAGTACCTGGACAGGGGTGACCGGGGAGCTGTTTTTT
.	TRBJ1-2	TRBV6-5	.	CASSSPTRAPRGYTF	TGTGCCAGCAGTTCGCCAACCAGGGCCCCTAGAGGCTACACCTTC
.	TRBJ1-3	TRBV30	.	CAWSVHSGGGGNTIYF	TGTGCCTGGAGTGTACACTCAGGAGGGGGGGGAAACACCATATATTTT
.	TRBJ2-7	TRBV7-2	.	CASSLRLEWSRKQYF	TGTGCCAGCAGCTTAAGACTAGAATGGTCTCGGAAGCAGTACTTC
TRBD1	TRBJ2-7	TRBV5-5	.	CASSPFAAVGTGVSYEQYF	TGTGCCAGCAGCCCCTTCGCAGCGGTCGGGACAGGGGTCTCCTACGAGCAGTACTTC
TRBD2	TRBJ2-5	TRBV10-1	.	CASSDSGEGRTQYF	TGCGCCAGCAGCGATAGTGGGGAGGGGAGGACCCAGTACTTC
TRBD1	TRBJ1-2	TRBV6-4	.	CASSVSGQGNYGYTF	TGTGCCAGCAGTGTGTCGGGACAGGGGAACTATGGCTACACCTTC
.	TRBJ2-7	TRBV30	.	CAWSVAGNFAYEQYF	TGTGCCTGGAGTGTAGCAGGGAATTTCGCCTACGAGCAGTACTTC
.	TRBJ2-7	TRBV10-1	few	CATQQSTASEQYF	TGCGCCACCCAGCAGTCGACAGCTTCCGAGCAGTACTTC
.	TRBJ2-1	TRBV2	.	CASRRTDLNEQFF	TGTGCCAGCAGGAGGACAGATCTCAATGAGCAGTTCTTC
.	TRBJ1-6	TRBV18	.	CASSLDKHNSPLHF	TGTGCCAGCTCACTCGACAAACATAATTCACCCCTCCACTTT
.	TRBJ2-2	TRBV29-1	.	CSVETSGTNTGELFF	TGCAGCGTTGAGACCAGCGGGACAAACACCGGGGAGCTGTTTTTT
.	TRBJ1-5	TRBV30	.	CAWSVQRDQPQHF	TGTGCCTGGAGTGTACAGAGGGACCAGCCCCAGCATTTT
.	TRBJ2-1	TRBV23-1	.	CASRGPKDSYNEQFF	TGCGCCAGCAGGGGACCCAAGGACTCCTACAATGAGCAGTTCTTC
TRBD2	TRBJ2-7	TRBV13	.	CASSLEPGGVYEQYF	TGTGCCAGCAGCTTAGAACCGGGAGGAGTCTACGAGCAGTACTTC
.	TRBJ1-3	TRBV18	.	CASSRPPGGSGNTIYF	TGTGCCAGCTCACGTCCGCCGGGGGGCTCCGGAAACACCATATATTTT
.	TRBJ2-5	TRBV15	.	CATSRDQGKETQYF	TGTGCCACCAGCAGAGATCAGGGGAAGGAGACCCAGTACTTC
TRBD2	TRBJ2-7	TRBV6-5	.	CASSYSASGRRNEQYF	TGTGCCAGCAGTTACTCCGCTAGCGGGAGGAGGAACGAGCAGTACTTC
.	TRBJ1-6	TRBV18	.	CASSPSGAWESPLHF	TGTGCCAGCTCACCCTCGGGGGCATGGGAATCACCCCTCCACTTT
TRBD1	TRBJ1-5	TRBV7-8	.	CASSLAGGGNQPQHF	TGTGCCAGCAGCCTGGCAGGGGGTGGGAATCAGCCCCAGCATTTT
.	TRBJ2-3	TRBV5-1	.	CASSLATSSTDTQYF	TGCGCCAGCAGCTTGGCCACCTCTAGCACAGATACGCAGTATTTT
TRBD1	TRBJ2-2	TRBV5-1	.	CASSTDRGRLAVITGELFF	TGCGCCAGCAGCACGGACAGGGGGCGGCTAGCGGTTATCACCGGGGAGCTGTTTTTT
TRBD1	TRBJ1-5	TRBV6-8	.	CASSKPGTGNQPQHF	TGTGCCAGCAGCAAACCCGGGACAGGCAATCAGCCCCAGCATTTT
TRBD1	TRBJ2-4	TRBV5-5	.	CASTLDRGILAKNIQYF	TGTGCCAGCACACTGGACAGGGGAATCCTAGCCAAAAACATTCAGTACTTC
.	TRBJ1-2	TRBV5-6	.	CASSLGHQGYGYTF	TGTGCCAGCAGCTTGGGGCATCAGGGGTATGGCTACACCTTC
.	TRBJ2-7	TRBV18	.	CASSPSAGTSYEQYF	TGTGCCAGCTCACCATCGGCCGGAACCTCCTACGAGCAGTACTTC
TRBD1	TRBJ2-5	TRBV5-1	.	CASSPDRGWGETQYF	TGCGCCAGCAGCCCGGACAGGGGATGGGGGGAGACCCAGTACTTC
.	TRBJ2-7	TRBV15	.	CATSRGLAETYEQYF	TGTGCCACCAGCAGAGGGTTAGCGGAGACCTACGAGCAGTACTTC